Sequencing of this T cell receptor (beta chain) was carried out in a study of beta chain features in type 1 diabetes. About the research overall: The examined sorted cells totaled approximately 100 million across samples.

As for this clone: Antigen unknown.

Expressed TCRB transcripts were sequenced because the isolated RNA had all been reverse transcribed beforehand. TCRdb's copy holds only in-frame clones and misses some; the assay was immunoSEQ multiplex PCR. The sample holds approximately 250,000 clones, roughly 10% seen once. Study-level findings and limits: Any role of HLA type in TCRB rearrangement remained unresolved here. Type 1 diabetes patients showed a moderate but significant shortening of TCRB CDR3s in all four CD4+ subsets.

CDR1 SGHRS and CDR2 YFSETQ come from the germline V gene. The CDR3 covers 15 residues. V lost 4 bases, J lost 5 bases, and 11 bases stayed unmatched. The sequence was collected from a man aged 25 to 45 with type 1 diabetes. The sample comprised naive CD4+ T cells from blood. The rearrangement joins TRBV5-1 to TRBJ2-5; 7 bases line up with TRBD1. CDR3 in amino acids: CASSPTGDRAETQYF. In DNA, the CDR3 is TGCGCCAGCAGCCCAACAGGGGATCGGGCGGAGACCCAGTACTTC.